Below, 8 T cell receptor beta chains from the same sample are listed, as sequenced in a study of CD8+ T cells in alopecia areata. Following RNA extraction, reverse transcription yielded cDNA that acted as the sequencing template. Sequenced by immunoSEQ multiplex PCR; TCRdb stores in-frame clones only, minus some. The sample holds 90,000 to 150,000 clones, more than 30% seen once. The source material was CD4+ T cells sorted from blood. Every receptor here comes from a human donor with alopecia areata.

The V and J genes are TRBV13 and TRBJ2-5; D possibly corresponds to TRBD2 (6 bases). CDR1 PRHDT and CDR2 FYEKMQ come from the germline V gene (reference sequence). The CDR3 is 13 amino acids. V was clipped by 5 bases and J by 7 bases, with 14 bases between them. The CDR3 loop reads CASSPGLLATQYF. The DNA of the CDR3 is TGTGCCAGCAGCCCGGGACTCCTAGCGACCCAGTACTTC.

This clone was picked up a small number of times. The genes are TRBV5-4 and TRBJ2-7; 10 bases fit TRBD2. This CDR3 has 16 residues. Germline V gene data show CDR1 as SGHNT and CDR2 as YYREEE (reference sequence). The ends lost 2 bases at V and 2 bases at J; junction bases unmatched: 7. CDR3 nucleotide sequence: TGTGCCAGCAGCTTCATAGCGGGAGGTTACCCCTACGAGCAGTACTTC. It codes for CASSFIAGGYPYEQYF.

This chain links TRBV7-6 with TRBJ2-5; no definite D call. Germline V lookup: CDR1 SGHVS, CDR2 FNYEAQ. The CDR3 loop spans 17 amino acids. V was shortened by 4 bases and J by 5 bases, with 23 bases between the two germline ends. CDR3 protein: CASSSEAADPRTETQYF. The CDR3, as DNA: TGTGCCAGCAGCTCCGAGGCCGCGGACCCCAGGACGGAGACCCAGTACTTC.

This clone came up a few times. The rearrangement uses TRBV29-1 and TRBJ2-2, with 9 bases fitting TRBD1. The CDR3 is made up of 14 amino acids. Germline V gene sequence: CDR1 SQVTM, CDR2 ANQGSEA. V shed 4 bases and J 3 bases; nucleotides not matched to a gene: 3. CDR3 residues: CSVAGQGHTGELFF. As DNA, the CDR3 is TGCAGCGTTGCGGGACAGGGTCACACCGGGGAGCTGTTTTTT.

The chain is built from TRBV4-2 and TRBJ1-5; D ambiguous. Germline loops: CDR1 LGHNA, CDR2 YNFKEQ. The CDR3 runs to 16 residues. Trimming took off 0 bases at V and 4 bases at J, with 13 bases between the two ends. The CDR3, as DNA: TGTGCCAGCAGCCAAGATATGGCAGGCTTTAATCAGCCCCAGCATTTT. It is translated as CASSQDMAGFNQPQHF.

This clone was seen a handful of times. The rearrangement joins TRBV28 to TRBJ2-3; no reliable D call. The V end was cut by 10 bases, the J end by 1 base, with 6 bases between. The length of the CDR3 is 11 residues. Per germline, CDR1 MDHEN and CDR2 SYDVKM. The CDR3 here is CATVRTDTQYF. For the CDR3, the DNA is TGTGCCACGGTACGCACAGATACGCAGTATTTT.

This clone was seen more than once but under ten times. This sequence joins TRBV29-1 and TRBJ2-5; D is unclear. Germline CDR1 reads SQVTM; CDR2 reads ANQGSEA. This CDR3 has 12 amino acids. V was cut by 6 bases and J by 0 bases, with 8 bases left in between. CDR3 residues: CSVLPNQETQYF. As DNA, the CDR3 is TGCAGCGTCCTCCCAAACCAAGAGACCCAGTACTTC.

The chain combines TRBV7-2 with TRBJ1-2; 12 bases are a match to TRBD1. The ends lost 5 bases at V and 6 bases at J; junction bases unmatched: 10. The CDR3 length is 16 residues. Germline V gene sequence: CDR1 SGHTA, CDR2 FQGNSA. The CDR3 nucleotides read TGTGCCAGCAGCCTTTCCGGGACAGGGGGCGTTCATGGCTACACCTTC. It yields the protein CASSLSGTGGVHGYTF.